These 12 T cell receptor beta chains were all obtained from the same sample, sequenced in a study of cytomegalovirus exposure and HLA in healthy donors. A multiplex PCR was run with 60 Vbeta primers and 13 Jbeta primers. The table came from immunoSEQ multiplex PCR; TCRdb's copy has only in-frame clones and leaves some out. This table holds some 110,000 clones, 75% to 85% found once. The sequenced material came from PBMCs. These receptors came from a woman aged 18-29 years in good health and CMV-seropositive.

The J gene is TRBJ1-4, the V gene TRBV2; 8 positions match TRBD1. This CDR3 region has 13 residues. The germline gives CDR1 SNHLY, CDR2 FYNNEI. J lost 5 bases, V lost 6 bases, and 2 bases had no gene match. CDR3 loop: CASRRTGNEKLFF. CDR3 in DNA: TGTGCCAGCAGACGGACAGGGAATGAAAAACTGTTTTTT.

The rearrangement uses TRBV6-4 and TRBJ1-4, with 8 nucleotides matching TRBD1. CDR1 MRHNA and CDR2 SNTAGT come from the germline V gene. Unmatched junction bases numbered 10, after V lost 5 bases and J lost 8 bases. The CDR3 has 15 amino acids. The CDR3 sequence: CASSRLSGGGEKLFF. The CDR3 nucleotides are TGTGCCAGCAGTCGGCTTTCAGGGGGCGGCGAAAAACTGTTTTTT.

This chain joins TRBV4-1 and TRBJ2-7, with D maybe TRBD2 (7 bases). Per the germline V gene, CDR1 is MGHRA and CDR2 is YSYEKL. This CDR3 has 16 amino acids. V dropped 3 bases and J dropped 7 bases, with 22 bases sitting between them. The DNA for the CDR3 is TGCGCCAGCAGCCACTCCACGGGGGGCCCGGGAGTTGAGCAGTACTTC. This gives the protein CASSHSTGGPGVEQYF.

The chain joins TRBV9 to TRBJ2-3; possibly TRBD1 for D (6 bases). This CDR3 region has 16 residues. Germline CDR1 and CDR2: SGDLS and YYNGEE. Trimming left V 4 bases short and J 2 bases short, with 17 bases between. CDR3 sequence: CASSHRTDTFTDTQYF. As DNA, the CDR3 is TGTGCCAGCAGCCATAGGACAGATACTTTCACAGATACGCAGTATTTT.

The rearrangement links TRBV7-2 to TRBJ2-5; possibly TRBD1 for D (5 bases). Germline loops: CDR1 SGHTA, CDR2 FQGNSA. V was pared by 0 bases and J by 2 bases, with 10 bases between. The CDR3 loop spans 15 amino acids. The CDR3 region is CASSLAWGRQETQYF. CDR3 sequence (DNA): TGTGCCAGCAGCTTAGCATGGGGCAGGCAAGAGACCCAGTACTTC.

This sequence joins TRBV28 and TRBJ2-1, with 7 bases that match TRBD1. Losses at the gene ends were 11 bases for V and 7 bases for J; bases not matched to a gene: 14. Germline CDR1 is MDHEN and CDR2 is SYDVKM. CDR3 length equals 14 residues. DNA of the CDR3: TGTGCCTCCCTTCGAGGGGGCCGATCAAATGAGCAGTTCTTC. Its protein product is CASLRGGRSNEQFF.

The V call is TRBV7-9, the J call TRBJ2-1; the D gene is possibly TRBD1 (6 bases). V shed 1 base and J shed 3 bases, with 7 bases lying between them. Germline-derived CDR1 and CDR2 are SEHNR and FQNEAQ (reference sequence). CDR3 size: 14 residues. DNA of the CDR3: TGTGCCAGCAGCTTAGGGACAGTCTACAATGAGCAGTTCTTC. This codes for CASSLGTVYNEQFF.

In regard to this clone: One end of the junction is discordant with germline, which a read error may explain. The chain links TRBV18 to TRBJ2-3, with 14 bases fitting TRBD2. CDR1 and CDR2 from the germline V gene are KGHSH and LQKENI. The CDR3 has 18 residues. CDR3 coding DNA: TGTGCCATCTCACCCTGGACTAGCGGGAGGCCGTTCACAGATACGCAGTATTTT. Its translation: CAISPWTSGRPFTDTQYF. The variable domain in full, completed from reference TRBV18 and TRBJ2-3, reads NAGVMQNPRHLVRRRGQEARLRCSPMKGHSHVYWYRQLPEEGLKFMVYLQKENIIDESGMPKERFSAEFPKEGPSILRIQQVVRGDSAAYFCAISPWTSGRPFTDTQYFGPGTRLTVL.

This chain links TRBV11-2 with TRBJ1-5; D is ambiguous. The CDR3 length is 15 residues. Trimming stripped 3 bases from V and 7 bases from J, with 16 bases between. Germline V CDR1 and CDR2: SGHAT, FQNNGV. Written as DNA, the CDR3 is TGTGCCAGCAGCTTTTCCGCAGGCCCCCAGCAGCCCCAGCATTTT. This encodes CASSFSAGPQQPQHF. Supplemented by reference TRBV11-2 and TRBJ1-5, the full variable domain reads EAGVAQSPRYKIIEKRQSVAFWCNPISGHATLYWYQQILGQGPKLLIQFQNNGVVDDSQLPKDRFSAERLKGVDSTLKIQPAKLEDSAVYLCASSFSAGPQQPQHFGDGTRLSIL.

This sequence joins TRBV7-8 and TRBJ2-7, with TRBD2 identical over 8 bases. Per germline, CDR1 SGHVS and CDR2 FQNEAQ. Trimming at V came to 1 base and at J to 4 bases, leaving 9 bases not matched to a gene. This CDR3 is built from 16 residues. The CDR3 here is CASSLVSAGGRYEQYF. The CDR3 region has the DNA TGTGCCAGCAGCTTAGTGTCGGCGGGAGGAAGGTACGAGCAGTACTTC. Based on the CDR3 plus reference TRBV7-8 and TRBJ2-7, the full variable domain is GAGVSQSPRYKVAKRGQDVALRCDPISGHVSLFWYQQALGQGPEFLTYFQNEAQLDKSGLPSDRFFAERPEGSVSTLKIQRTQQEDSAVYLCASSLVSAGGRYEQYFGPGTRLTVT.

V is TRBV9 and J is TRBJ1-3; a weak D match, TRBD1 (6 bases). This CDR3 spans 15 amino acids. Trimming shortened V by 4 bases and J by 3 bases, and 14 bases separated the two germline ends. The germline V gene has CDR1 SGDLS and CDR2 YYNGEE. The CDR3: CASSPQGRGGNTIYF. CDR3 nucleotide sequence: TGTGCCAGCAGCCCCCAGGGGCGAGGTGGAAACACCATATATTTT.

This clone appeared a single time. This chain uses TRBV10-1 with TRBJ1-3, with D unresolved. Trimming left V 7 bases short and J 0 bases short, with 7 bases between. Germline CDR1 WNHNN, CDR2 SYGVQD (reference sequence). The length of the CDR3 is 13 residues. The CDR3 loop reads CASMDFSGNTIYF. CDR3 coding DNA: TGCGCCAGCATGGACTTCTCTGGAAACACCATATATTTT.